This TCR beta chain was profiled in a study of cytomegalovirus exposure and HLA in healthy donors. Turning to this clone: Its target is not known.

Study observations and caveats: CMV antigen specificity was confirmed in vitro for three CMV-associated chains. Later work associated fewer than 20,000 TCR beta sequences with HLA alleles at 0.05 false discovery rate.

PCR primers comprised 60 Vbeta and 13 Jbeta primers. Assay: immunoSEQ multiplex PCR; the TCRdb copy retains only in-frame clones and omits some. The table records about 200,000 clones, approximately 86% of them present only once. This clonotype originated in a woman in her 30s in good health and CMV-seronegative. The sequenced material came from PBMCs.

DNA of the CDR3: TGTGCCAGCAGAGATGGGGGCGCTAGAGGTCCCACAGATACGCAGTATTTT. This translates into CASRDGGARGPTDTQYF. This chain connects TRBV11-2 to TRBJ2-3, with D possibly TRBD1 on 6 matching bases. Trimming shortened V by 6 bases and J by 2 bases, and 21 bases separated the two germline ends. Germline CDR1 reads SGHAT; CDR2 reads FQNNGV. The CDR3 runs 17 residues.